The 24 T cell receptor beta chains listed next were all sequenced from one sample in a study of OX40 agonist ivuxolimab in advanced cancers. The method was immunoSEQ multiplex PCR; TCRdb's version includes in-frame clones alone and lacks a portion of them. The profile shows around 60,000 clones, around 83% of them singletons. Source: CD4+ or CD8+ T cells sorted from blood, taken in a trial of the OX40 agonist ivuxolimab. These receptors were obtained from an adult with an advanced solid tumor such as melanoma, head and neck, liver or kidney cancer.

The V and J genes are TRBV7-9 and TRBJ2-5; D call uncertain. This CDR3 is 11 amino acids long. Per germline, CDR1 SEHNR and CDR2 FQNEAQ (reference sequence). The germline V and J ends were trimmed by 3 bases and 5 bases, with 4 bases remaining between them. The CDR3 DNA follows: TGTGCCAGCAGCTTTGCCGAGACCCAGTACTTC. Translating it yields CASSFAETQYF.

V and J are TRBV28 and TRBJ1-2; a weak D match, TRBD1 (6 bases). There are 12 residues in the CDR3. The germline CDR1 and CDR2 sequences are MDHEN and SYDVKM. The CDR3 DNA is TGTGCTTTCGGGACACTTAACTATGGCTACACCTTC. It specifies CAFGTLNYGYTF.

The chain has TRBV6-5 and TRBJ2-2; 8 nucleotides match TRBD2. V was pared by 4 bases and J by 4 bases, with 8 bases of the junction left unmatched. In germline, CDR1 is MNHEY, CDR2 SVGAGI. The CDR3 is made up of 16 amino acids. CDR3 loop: CASSWMTSVTTGELFF. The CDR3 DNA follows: TGTGCCAGCAGTTGGATGACTAGCGTAACCACCGGGGAGCTGTTTTTT.

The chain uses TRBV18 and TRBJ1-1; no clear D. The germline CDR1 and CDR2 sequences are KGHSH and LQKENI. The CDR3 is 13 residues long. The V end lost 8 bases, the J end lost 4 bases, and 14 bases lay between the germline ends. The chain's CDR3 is CASRSPLTTEAFF. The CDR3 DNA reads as TGTGCCAGCCGAAGTCCGCTAACCACTGAAGCTTTCTTT.

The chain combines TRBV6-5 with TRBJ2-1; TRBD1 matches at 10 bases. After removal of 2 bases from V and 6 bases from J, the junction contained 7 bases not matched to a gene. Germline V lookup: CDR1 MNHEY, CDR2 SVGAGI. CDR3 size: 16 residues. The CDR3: CASSYAGTGDFNEQFF. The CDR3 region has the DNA TGTGCCAGCAGTTACGCCGGGACAGGGGATTTCAATGAGCAGTTCTTC.

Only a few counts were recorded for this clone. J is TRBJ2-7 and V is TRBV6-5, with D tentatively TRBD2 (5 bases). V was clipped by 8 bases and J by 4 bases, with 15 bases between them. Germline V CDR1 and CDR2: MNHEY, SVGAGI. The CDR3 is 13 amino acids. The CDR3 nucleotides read TGTGCCAGCCGGTCGCCGGGGTTGTACGAGCAGTACTTC. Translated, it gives CASRSPGLYEQYF.

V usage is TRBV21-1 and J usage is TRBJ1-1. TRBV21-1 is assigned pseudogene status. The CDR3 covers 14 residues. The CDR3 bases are TGTGCCAGCAGCAAACGAGGGGACTACACTGAAGCTTTCTTT. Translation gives CASSKRGDYTEAFF.

The CDR3 bases are TGCGCCAGCGACCGGGACGGGGCTAGCACAGATACGCAGTATTTT. It specifies CASDRDGASTDTQYF. V and J are TRBV5-1 and TRBJ2-3; D tentatively reads TRBD1 or TRBD2 (5 bases each). With 7 bases removed from V and 0 bases from J, the gap between germline ends came to 15 bases. The CDR3 has 15 residues. Germline lookup yields CDR1 SGHRS and CDR2 YFSETQ.

The chain's CDR3 is CASSLIYRKTSYNEQFF. CDR3 coding DNA: TGTGCCAGCAGCTTAATTTACAGGAAAACCTCCTACAATGAGCAGTTCTTC. The chain has TRBV7-2 and TRBJ2-1, with D possibly TRBD1 on 5 matching bases. The CDR3 is 17 residues long. The V end lost 2 bases, the J end lost 0 bases, and 14 bases lay between the germline ends. Germline V gene data show CDR1 as SGHTA and CDR2 as FQGNSA.

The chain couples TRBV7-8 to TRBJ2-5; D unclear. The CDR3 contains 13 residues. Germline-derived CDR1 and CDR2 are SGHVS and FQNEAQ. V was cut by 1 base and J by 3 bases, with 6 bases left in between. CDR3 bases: TGTGCCAGCAGCTTAGGGGTAAAAGAGACCCAGTACTTC. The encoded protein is CASSLGVKETQYF.

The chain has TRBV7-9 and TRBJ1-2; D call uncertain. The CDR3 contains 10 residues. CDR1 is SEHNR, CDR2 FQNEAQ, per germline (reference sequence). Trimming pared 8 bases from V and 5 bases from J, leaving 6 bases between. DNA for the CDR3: TGTGCCAGCGGGGTTTATGGCTACACCTTC. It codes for CASGVYGYTF.

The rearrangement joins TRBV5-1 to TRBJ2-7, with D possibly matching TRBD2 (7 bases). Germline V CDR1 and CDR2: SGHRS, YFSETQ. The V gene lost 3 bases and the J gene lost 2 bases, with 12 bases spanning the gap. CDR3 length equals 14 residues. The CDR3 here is CASSSQGRAYEQYF. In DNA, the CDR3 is TGCGCCAGCAGCTCCCAGGGGAGGGCCTACGAGCAGTACTTC.

The CDR3 protein is CSVPWGSICNQPQHF. Written as DNA, the CDR3 is TGCAGCGTCCCGTGGGGTAGTATTTGCAATCAGCCCCAGCATTTT. J is TRBJ1-5 and V is TRBV29-1, with unresolved D. CDR1 and CDR2 (germline): SQVTM, ANQGSEA. The CDR3 spans 15 residues. V was trimmed by 6 bases and J by 2 bases, leaving 17 bases between them.

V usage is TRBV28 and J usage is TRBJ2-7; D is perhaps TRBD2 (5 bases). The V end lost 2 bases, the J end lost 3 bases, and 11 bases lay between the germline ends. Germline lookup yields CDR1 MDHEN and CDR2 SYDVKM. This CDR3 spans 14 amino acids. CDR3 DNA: TGTGCCAGCAGTTTAATGAGTCGGGGCTACGAGCAGTACTTC. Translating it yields CASSLMSRGYEQYF.

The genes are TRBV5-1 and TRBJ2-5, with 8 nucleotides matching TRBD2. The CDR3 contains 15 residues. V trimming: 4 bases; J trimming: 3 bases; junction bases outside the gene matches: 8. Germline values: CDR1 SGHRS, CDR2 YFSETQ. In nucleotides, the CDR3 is TGCGCCAGCAGCCCCGGGGGGGGCCAGAAAGAGACCCAGTACTTC. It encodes CASSPGGGQKETQYF.

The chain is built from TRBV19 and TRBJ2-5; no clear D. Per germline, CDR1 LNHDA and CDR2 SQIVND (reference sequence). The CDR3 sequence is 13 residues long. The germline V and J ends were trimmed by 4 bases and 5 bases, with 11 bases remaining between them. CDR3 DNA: TGTGCCAGTAGTAAACATGAAGAGGAGACCCAGTACTTC. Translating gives CASSKHEEETQYF.

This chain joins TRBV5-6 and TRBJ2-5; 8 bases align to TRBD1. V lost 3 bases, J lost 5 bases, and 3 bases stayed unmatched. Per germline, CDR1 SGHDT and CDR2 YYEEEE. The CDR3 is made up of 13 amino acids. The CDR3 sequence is CASSSDRAETQYF. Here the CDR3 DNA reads TGTGCCAGCAGCTCGGACAGGGCGGAGACCCAGTACTTC.

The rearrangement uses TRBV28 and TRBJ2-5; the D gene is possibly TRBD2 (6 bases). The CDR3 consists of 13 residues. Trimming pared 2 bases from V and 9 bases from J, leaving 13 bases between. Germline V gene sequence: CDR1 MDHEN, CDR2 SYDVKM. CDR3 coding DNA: TGTGCCAGCAGTTTAACCCCCCCTAGCGCCCAGTACTTC. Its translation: CASSLTPPSAQYF. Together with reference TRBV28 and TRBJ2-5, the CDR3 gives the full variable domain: DVKVTQSSRYLVKRTGEKVFLECVQDMDHENMFWYRQDPGLGLRLIYFSYDVKMKEKGDIPEGYSVSREKKERFSLILESASTNQTSMYLCASSLTPPSAQYFGPGTRLLVL.

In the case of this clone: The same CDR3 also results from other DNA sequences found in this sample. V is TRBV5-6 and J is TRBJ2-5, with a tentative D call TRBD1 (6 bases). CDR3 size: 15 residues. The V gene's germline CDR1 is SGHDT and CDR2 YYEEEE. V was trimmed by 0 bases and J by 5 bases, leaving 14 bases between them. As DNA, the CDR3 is TGTGCCAGCAGCTTGGTGGGCAGGGGATCGGAGACCCAGTACTTC. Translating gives CASSLVGRGSETQYF.

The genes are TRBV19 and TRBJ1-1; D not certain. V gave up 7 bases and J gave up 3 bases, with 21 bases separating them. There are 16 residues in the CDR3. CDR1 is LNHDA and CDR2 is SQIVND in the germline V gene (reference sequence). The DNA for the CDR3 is TGTGCCAGTAAAGCGGCGAGCTCCCGACCGGACACTGAAGCTTTCTTT. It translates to CASKAASSRPDTEAFF.

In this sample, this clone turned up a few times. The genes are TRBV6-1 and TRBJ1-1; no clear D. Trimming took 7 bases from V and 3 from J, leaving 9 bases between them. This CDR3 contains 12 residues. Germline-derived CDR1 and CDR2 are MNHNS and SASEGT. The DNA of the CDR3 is TGTGCCAGCAAGATGTTAGACACTGAAGCTTTCTTT. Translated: CASKMLDTEAFF.

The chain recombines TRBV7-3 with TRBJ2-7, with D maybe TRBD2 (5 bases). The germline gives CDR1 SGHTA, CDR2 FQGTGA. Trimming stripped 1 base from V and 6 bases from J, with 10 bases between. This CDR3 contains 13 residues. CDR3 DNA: TGTGCCAGCAGCTTAAAGCCAGGAGGCGAGCAGTACTTC. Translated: CASSLKPGGEQYF. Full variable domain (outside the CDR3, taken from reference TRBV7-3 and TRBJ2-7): GAGVSQTPSNKVTEKGKYVELRCDPISGHTALYWYRQSLGQGPEFLIYFQGTGAADDSGLPNDRFFAVRPEGSVSTLKIQRTERGDSAVYLCASSLKPGGEQYFGPGTRLTVT.

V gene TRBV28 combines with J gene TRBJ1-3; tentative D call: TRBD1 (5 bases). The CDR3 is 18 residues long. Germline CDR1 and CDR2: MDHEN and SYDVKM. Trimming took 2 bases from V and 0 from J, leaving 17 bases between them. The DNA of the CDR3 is TGTGCCAGCAGTTTACAGGGCGCTTCCCAGAGCTCTGGAAACACCATATATTTT. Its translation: CASSLQGASQSSGNTIYF.

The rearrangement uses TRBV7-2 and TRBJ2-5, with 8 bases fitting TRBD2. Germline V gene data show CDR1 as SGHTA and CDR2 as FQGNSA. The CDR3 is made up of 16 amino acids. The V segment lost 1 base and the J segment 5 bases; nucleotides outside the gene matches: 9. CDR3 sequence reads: CASSLDIGGGRETQYF. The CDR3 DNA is TGTGCCAGCAGCTTAGATATCGGGGGGGGCCGCGAGACCCAGTACTTC.